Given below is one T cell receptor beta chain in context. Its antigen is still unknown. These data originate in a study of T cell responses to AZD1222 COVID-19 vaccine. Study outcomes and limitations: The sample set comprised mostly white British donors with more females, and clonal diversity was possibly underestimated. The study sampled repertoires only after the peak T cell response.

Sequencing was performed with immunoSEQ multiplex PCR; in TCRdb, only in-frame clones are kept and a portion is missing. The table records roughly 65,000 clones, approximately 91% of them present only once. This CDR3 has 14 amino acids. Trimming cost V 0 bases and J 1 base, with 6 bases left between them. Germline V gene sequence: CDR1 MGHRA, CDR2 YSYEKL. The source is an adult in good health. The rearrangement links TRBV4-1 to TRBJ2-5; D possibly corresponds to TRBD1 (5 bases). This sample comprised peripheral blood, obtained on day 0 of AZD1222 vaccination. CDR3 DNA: TGCGCCAGCAGCCAAGACAGGGTCCAAGAGACCCAGTACTTC. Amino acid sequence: CASSQDRVQETQYF.